These 7 T cell receptor beta chains share one sample of origin, sequenced in a study of regulatory T cells in long-lasting Graves disease. Libraries of TCR beta came from iRepertoire HTBI primers plus Arm-PCR of CDR3 regions. MiXCR, applied by TCRdb to the multiplex PCR reads, yields one record per CDR3 protein. The sample holds 240,000 or so distinct CDR3 sequences; around 20% are singletons and the top ten take approximately 15%. The time point is: newly diagnosed GD, antithyroid drugs for less than 3 months. The TCR library was made from RNA that had been extracted from PBMCs in TRIzol. The sequenced sample was peripheral blood mononuclear cells (PBMCs), obtained at new diagnosis, from a patient treated with antithyroid drugs. These receptors were taken from a female donor with Graves disease.

V usage is TRBV12-3 or TRBV12-4 and J usage is TRBJ2-1; tentative D call: TRBD2 (7 bases). TRBJ2-5 matches the DNA end more closely, so the J call is doubtful. The CDR3 consists of 12 residues. CDR3 region: CASSFGGQTQYF. CDR3 DNA sequence: TGTGCCAGCAGTTTCGGGGGGCAGACCCAGTACTTC.

V usage is TRBV28 and J usage is TRBJ1-4; D not certain. CDR3 size: 14 residues. V was cut by 6 bases and J by 3 bases, with 11 bases left in between. The germline V gene encodes CDR1 MDHEN and CDR2 SYDVKM. The CDR3 DNA reads as TGTGCCAGCAGCCGGGATCTTTCTAATGAAAAACTGTTTTTT. Residues: CASSRDLSNEKLFF.

This clonotype was seen ten or more times. The chain uses TRBV11-2 and TRBJ1-1; D is possibly TRBD1 (5 bases). The CDR3 runs to 15 residues. CDR1 and CDR2 from the germline V gene are SGHAT and FQNNGV. The V gene lost 5 bases and the J gene lost 1 base, with 14 bases spanning the gap. DNA of the CDR3: TGTGCCAGCAGCAAAACACTCACAGGGAACACTGAAGCTTTCTTT. Translating gives CASSKTLTGNTEAFF.

V gene TRBV7-2 combines with J gene TRBJ2-4; D is tentatively TRBD1 or TRBD2 (5 bases each). This CDR3 has 14 residues. Germline V gene data show CDR1 as SGHTA and CDR2 as FQGNSA. V dropped 1 base and J dropped 4 bases, with 8 bases sitting between them. As DNA, the CDR3 is TGTGCCAGCAGCTTAGGGGGACGGAAAAACATTCAGTACTTC. It encodes CASSLGGRKNIQYF. The full variable domain, with the rest looked up from reference TRBV7-2 and TRBJ2-4, is GAGVSQSPSNKVTEKGKDVELRCDPISGHTALYWYRQSLGQGLEFLIYFQGNSAPDKSGLPSDRFSAERTGGSVSTLTIQRTQQEDSAVYLCASSLGGRKNIQYFGAGTRLSVL.

This clonotype was found many times. The chain combines TRBV20-1 with TRBJ1-2; 10 nucleotides agree with TRBD1. The germline gives CDR1 DFQATT, CDR2 SNEGSKA (reference sequence). The CDR3 has 14 amino acids. The V and J ends lost 3 bases and 4 bases, in that order; junction bases with no gene match: 5. The CDR3 sequence: CSASETGGSYGYTF. For the CDR3, the DNA is TGCAGTGCTAGTGAGACAGGGGGCAGCTATGGCTACACCTTC.

This clonotype came up many times. V usage is TRBV28 and J usage is TRBJ1-2; the D is unclear. Per the germline V gene, CDR1 is MDHEN and CDR2 is SYDVKM. The V end lost 8 bases, the J end lost 4 bases, and 17 bases lay between the germline ends. The CDR3 is made up of 14 amino acids. CDR3 amino acids: CASGRNIAPYGYTF. The CDR3, as DNA: TGTGCCAGCGGCCGTAACATAGCCCCCTATGGCTACACCTTC.

This clonotype was observed at least ten times. The chain carries TRBV24-1 and TRBJ2-1, with D perhaps given as TRBD1 or TRBD2 (6 bases each). CDR3 length equals 14 residues. The V gene lost 4 bases and the J gene lost 9 bases, with 15 bases spanning the gap. Germline V CDR1 and CDR2: KGHDR, SFDVKD. The CDR3 reads CATSDSEGGGEQFF. CDR3 DNA: TGTGCCACCAGTGACTCGGAGGGGGGCGGTGAGCAGTTCTTC.